Following are 31 T cell receptor beta chains from one sample sequenced in a study of blood T cell repertoires in COVID-19. TCRdb keeps only in-frame clones here, not all; method: immunoSEQ multiplex PCR. The repertoire holds over 250,000 clones, with approximately 83% as singletons. Material: peripheral blood. Every receptor here comes from a woman aged 50 to 65 who had recovered from COVID-19.

By proportion, this clone is medium-sized (0.01 to 0.1%). The V gene is TRBV7-9, the J gene TRBJ2-3, with 7 bases that match TRBD2. The trim removed 4 bases at V and 7 bases at J, leaving 17 bases unmatched. There are 17 residues in the CDR3. Germline V CDR1 and CDR2: SEHNR, FQNEAQ (reference sequence). The CDR3 DNA sequence: TGTGCCAGCAGCTCCTCCGAAGCGGGGAGGGCGTTAAATACGCAGTATTTT. Translated, it gives CASSSSEAGRALNTQYF.

The chain carries TRBV27 and TRBJ2-1; 10 bases match TRBD2. Germline CDR1 and CDR2: MNHEY and SMNVEV (reference sequence). The CDR3 contains 15 residues. V lost 6 bases, J lost 10 bases, and 12 bases stayed unmatched. The CDR3 region has the DNA TGTGCCAGCAGCCGCCTAGCGGGAGATCCGGACGAGCAGTTCTTC. Translated: CASSRLAGDPDEQFF.

This chain links TRBV7-8 with TRBJ1-6, with D hard to call. The germline CDR1 and CDR2 sequences are SGHVS and FQNEAQ. The CDR3 length is 13 residues. Trimming took 4 bases from V and 8 from J, leaving 9 bases between them. This CDR3 is CASSSILDSPLHF. CDR3 in DNA: TGTGCCAGCAGCTCCATTTTAGATTCACCCCTCCACTTT.

This chain links TRBV11-3 with TRBJ1-5, with 7 bases fitting TRBD1. The CDR3 spans 18 residues. Germline CDR1 SGHNT, CDR2 YENEEA. V trimming: 0 bases; J trimming: 3 bases; junction bases outside the gene matches: 11. The DNA for the CDR3 is TGTGCCAGCAGCTTAGATATTCGAACAGGACAGGTCAATCAGCCCCAGCATTTT. Protein sequence: CASSLDIRTGQVNQPQHF. Together with reference TRBV11-3 and TRBJ1-5, the CDR3 gives the full variable domain: EAGVVQSPRYKIIEKKQPVAFWCNPISGHNTLYWYLQNLGQGPELLIRYENEEAVDDSQLPKDRFSAERLKGVDSTLKIQPAELGDSAVYLCASSLDIRTGQVNQPQHFGDGTRLSIL.

The chain uses TRBV7-2 and TRBJ2-1; D unclear. Germline values: CDR1 SGHTA, CDR2 FQGNSA. CDR3 length: 11 amino acids. V was shortened by 5 bases and J by 10 bases, with 9 bases between the two germline ends. The CDR3 DNA follows: TGTGCCAGCAGCGGTCCTAGGGAGCAGTTCTTC. Translating it yields CASSGPREQFF.

The rearrangement links TRBV4-2 to TRBJ2-2, with TRBD2 identical over 9 bases. Germline V gene sequence: CDR1 LGHNA, CDR2 YNFKEQ. This CDR3 has 17 residues. V dropped 3 bases and J dropped 7; count of bases not matched to a gene: 12. This CDR3 is CASSHKGASGTSGELFF. The CDR3 bases are TGTGCCAGCAGCCACAAAGGGGCTAGCGGGACTAGCGGGGAGCTGTTTTTT.

This clone was found once. Here the CDR3 reads CASSQDRLAGESTGELFF. The DNA for the CDR3 is TGCGCCAGCAGCCAAGATCGTCTAGCGGGCGAGAGCACCGGGGAGCTGTTTTTT. The chain couples TRBV4-1 to TRBJ2-2; 8 positions match TRBD2. CDR3 length: 18 residues. Unmatched junction bases numbered 10, after V lost 0 bases and J lost 4 bases. The germline V gene encodes CDR1 MGHRA and CDR2 YSYEKL.

For this clone: This sample also contains other DNA sequences that code for the same CDR3. The chain carries TRBV6-5 and TRBJ2-7; D not certain. Per the germline V gene, CDR1 is MNHEY and CDR2 is SVGAGI. Trimming took off 8 bases at V and 3 bases at J, with 8 bases between the two ends. This CDR3 has 11 amino acids. CDR3 nucleotide sequence: TGTGCCAGCTCTGGCGGCTACGAGCAGTACTTC. It codes for CASSGGYEQYF.

V usage is TRBV4-3 and J usage is TRBJ2-3, with D tentatively TRBD2 (6 bases). The V gene lost 0 bases and the J gene lost 8 bases, with 12 bases spanning the gap. The CDR3 contains 14 residues. Germline V gene lookup returns CDR1 LGHNA and CDR2 YSLEER. CDR3 residues: CASSQDWRGGTQYF. The CDR3 DNA reads as TGCGCCAGCAGCCAAGATTGGCGGGGAGGTACGCAGTATTTT.

The rearrangement joins TRBV11-3 to TRBJ1-4, with D hard to call. This CDR3 spans 16 amino acids. Germline V CDR1 and CDR2: SGHNT, YENEEA. V was shortened by 2 bases and J by 5 bases, with 15 bases between the two germline ends. CDR3 region: CASSLLRSARNEKLFF. Written as DNA, the CDR3 is TGTGCCAGCAGCTTACTGCGGTCAGCAAGAAATGAAAAACTGTTTTTT.

The chain has TRBV6-5 and TRBJ1-2; D remains unclear. V lost 8 bases to trimming and J lost 3 bases, with 13 bases between them. The CDR3 has 13 residues. Germline values: CDR1 MNHEY, CDR2 SVGAGI. The CDR3 sequence is CASAPTADYGYTF. The CDR3 nucleotides read TGTGCCAGCGCCCCGACCGCGGACTATGGCTACACCTTC.

This clone was detected a few times. V and J are TRBV6-6 and TRBJ1-2; a weak D match, TRBD1 (6 bases). Trimming took 8 bases from V and 5 from J, leaving 15 bases between them. This CDR3 has 13 residues. CDR1 is MNHNY and CDR2 is SVGAGI in the germline V gene (reference sequence). The chain's CDR3 is CASRKARGYGYTF. CDR3 DNA sequence: TGTGCCAGCCGCAAGGCCAGGGGTTATGGCTACACCTTC.

This clone is a singleton in its sample. This CDR3 reads CASSLIRTGSSYEQYF. The CDR3 DNA follows: TGTGCCAGCAGTTTAATCAGGACAGGGAGCTCCTACGAGCAGTACTTC. This chain connects TRBV6-2 or TRBV6-3 to TRBJ2-7; 8 nucleotides agree with TRBD1. Trimming at V came to 4 bases and at J to 0 bases, leaving 8 bases not matched to a gene. The CDR3 covers 16 residues. From germline, CDR1 is MNHEY and CDR2 SVGEGT.

A few counts support this clone. The genes are TRBV9 and TRBJ2-6, with D maybe TRBD2 (5 bases). Trimming removed 0 bases from V and 4 bases from J, with 8 bases in between. The germline V gene has CDR1 SGDLS and CDR2 YYNGEE. The CDR3 is made up of 15 amino acids. CDR3 residues: CASSVGGHGANVLTF. The DNA of the CDR3 is TGTGCCAGCAGCGTAGGAGGGCACGGGGCCAACGTCCTGACTTTC.

The V and J genes are TRBV7-2 and TRBJ2-7; D uncertain. CDR1 and CDR2 from the germline V gene are SGHTA and FQGNSA. V lost 2 bases and J lost 0, with 8 bases in between. This CDR3 is built from 14 residues. The chain's CDR3 is CASSLMHSSYEQYF. CDR3 DNA: TGTGCCAGCAGCTTAATGCACTCCTCCTACGAGCAGTACTTC.

This clone showed up just once. CDR3 sequence: CASSKDRDGEQYF. The CDR3 DNA follows: TGTGCCAGCAGCAAAGACAGGGACGGCGAGCAGTACTTC. This chain uses TRBV7-3 with TRBJ2-7; 7 bases agree with TRBD1. Looked up from germline, CDR1 is SGHTA and CDR2 is FQGTGA. This CDR3 has 13 residues. Trimming took 5 bases from V and 6 from J; bases not matched to a gene: 7. The full variable domain, rest sourced from reference TRBV7-3 and TRBJ2-7, is GAGVSQTPSNKVTEKGKYVELRCDPISGHTALYWYRQSLGQGPEFLIYFQGTGAADDSGLPNDRFFAVRPEGSVSTLKIQRTERGDSAVYLCASSKDRDGEQYFGPGTRLTVT.

The rearrangement links TRBV7-2 to TRBJ1-5; 8 bases fit TRBD1. Germline CDR1 SGHTA, CDR2 FQGNSA. V trimming: 5 bases; J trimming: 5 bases; junction bases outside the gene matches: 5. This CDR3 comprises 14 residues. CDR3 residues: CASSIQGGDQPQHF. The CDR3 bases are TGTGCCAGCAGCATACAGGGGGGGGATCAGCCCCAGCATTTT.

V is TRBV6-1 and J is TRBJ2-7; 9 nucleotides align to TRBD2. The CDR3 contains 16 residues. The V and J ends lost 2 bases and 3 bases, in that order; junction bases with no gene match: 8. The germline V gene has CDR1 MNHNS and CDR2 SASEGT. DNA for the CDR3: TGTGCCAGCAGTGAACCGGGTCTAGCGGGGAGCTACGAGCAGTACTTC. Its translation: CASSEPGLAGSYEQYF.

V usage is TRBV6-5 and J usage is TRBJ2-7, with TRBD1 matching over 8 bases. Germline CDR1 reads MNHEY; CDR2 reads SVGAGI. J lost 6 bases, V lost 6 bases, and 10 bases had no gene match. There are 14 residues in the CDR3. CDR3 sequence (DNA): TGTGCCAGCAGAAGCCTTGGACAGGGACGCGAGCAGTACTTC. Amino acids: CASRSLGQGREQYF.

This sequence joins TRBV30 and TRBJ2-5; a possible D gene is TRBD2 (5 bases). This CDR3 is 13 amino acids long. Germline CDR1 reads GTSNPN; CDR2 reads SVGIG (reference sequence). The germline V and J ends were trimmed by 2 bases and 5 bases, with 12 bases remaining between them. The CDR3 DNA is TGTGCCTGGAGTACACTAGACCGGGAGACCCAGTACTTC. It codes for CAWSTLDRETQYF.

The chain joins TRBV9 to TRBJ1-4, with TRBD1 as a possible D gene (5 bases). The germline V gene encodes CDR1 SGDLS and CDR2 YYNGEE. V was clipped by 4 bases and J by 8 bases, with 21 bases between them. This CDR3 contains 16 residues. The CDR3 spells CASSRGGTSVGEKLFF. The CDR3 nucleotides are TGTGCCAGCAGCAGAGGAGGGACCTCCGTCGGGGAAAAACTGTTTTTT.

The chain is built from TRBV5-5 and TRBJ2-1, with D maybe TRBD2 (6 bases). CDR3 length equals 16 residues. The V and J ends lost 4 bases and 4 bases respectively, with 18 bases between them. Germline assignment: CDR1 SGHKS and CDR2 YYEKEE (reference sequence). CDR3 DNA sequence: TGTGCCAGCAGCGCTTTGGGGGGTATTCAATACAATGAGCAGTTCTTC. Translated: CASSALGGIQYNEQFF.

The genes are TRBV7-2 and TRBJ2-2; D might be TRBD1 (6 bases). Looked up from germline, CDR1 is SGHTA and CDR2 is FQGNSA. This CDR3 contains 16 residues. V lost 5 bases, J lost 0 bases, and 13 bases lay in between. The CDR3 loop is CASSPRGFANTGELFF. CDR3 bases: TGTGCCAGCAGCCCAAGGGGGTTCGCGAACACCGGGGAGCTGTTTTTT.

The chain carries TRBV4-3 and TRBJ1-1, with D perhaps TRBD1 (6 bases). Germline V gene sequence: CDR1 LGHNA, CDR2 YSLEER. This CDR3 has 16 residues. V was clipped by 0 bases and J by 0 bases, with 11 bases between them. The CDR3 DNA is TGCGCCAGCAGCCAAGATACGACAGGAATGAACACTGAAGCTTTCTTT. Translated: CASSQDTTGMNTEAFF.

V and J are TRBV4-2 and TRBJ2-1, with D perhaps TRBD2 (5 bases). The CDR3 consists of 20 residues. The germline V gene encodes CDR1 LGHNA and CDR2 YNFKEQ. V was trimmed by 4 bases and J by 5 bases, leaving 30 bases between them. CDR3 bases: TGTGCCAGCAGCCTTGCCCGCATTGGCGCGGGCTCGATACGTAACAATGAGCAGTTCTTC. As protein: CASSLARIGAGSIRNNEQFF.

This chain links TRBV6-4 with TRBJ1-5, with 12 bases that match TRBD1. This CDR3 region has 15 residues. Trimming cost V 7 bases and J 6 bases; bases outside gene matches: 7. Germline V CDR1 and CDR2: MRHNA, SNTAGT. CDR3 loop: CASNPGQGAAQPQHF. CDR3 DNA sequence: TGTGCCAGCAACCCGGGACAGGGGGCTGCTCAGCCCCAGCATTTT.

The chain carries TRBV7-3 and TRBJ2-7, with 7 bases identical to TRBD1. The CDR3 has 15 amino acids. Unmatched junction bases numbered 10, after V lost 4 bases and J lost 4 bases. CDR1 SGHTA and CDR2 FQGTGA come from the germline V gene. Here the CDR3 DNA reads TGTGCCAGCAGCTCCCCCCAGGGACAGCCTTACGAGCAGTACTTC. Residues: CASSSPQGQPYEQYF.

The chain uses TRBV19 and TRBJ2-5, with D uncertain. Germline CDR1 and CDR2: LNHDA and SQIVND (reference sequence). Trimming shortened V by 6 bases and J by 7 bases, and 12 bases separated the two germline ends. The CDR3 is made up of 12 amino acids. CDR3 residues: CASSTAAATQYF. Written as DNA, the CDR3 is TGTGCCAGTAGCACCGCGGCAGCGACCCAGTACTTC.

CDR3 DNA sequence: TGTGCCAGCAGCTCACAGGTTCTGAACACTGAAGCTTTCTTT. Protein sequence: CASSSQVLNTEAFF. This chain joins TRBV7-2 and TRBJ1-1, with D perhaps TRBD1 (5 bases). The CDR3 runs 14 residues. V was trimmed by 4 bases and J by 0 bases, leaving 9 bases between them. Germline V gives CDR1 SGHTA, CDR2 FQGNSA. Supplemented by reference TRBV7-2 and TRBJ1-1, the full variable domain reads GAGVSQSPSNKVTEKGKDVELRCDPISGHTALYWYRQSLGQGLEFLIYFQGNSAPDKSGLPSDRFSAERTGGSVSTLTIQRTQQEDSAVYLCASSSQVLNTEAFFGQGTRLTVV.

This clone was detected a few times. The V call is TRBV9, the J call TRBJ2-1; TRBD2 agrees at 7 bases. This CDR3 has 15 amino acids. J was trimmed by 9 bases and V by 0 bases; bases with no gene match: 9. Germline V CDR1 and CDR2: SGDLS, YYNGEE. The CDR3 nucleotides are TGTGCCAGCAGCGTAGGAATCGGGAGGAGGATTGAGCAGTTCTTC. Translating it yields CASSVGIGRRIEQFF. The variable domain in full, with the rest retrieved from reference TRBV9 and TRBJ2-1, is DSGVTQTPKHLITATGQRVTLRCSPRSGDLSVYWYQQSLDQGLQFLIQYYNGEERAKGNILERFSAQQFPDLHSELNLSSLELGDSALYFCASSVGIGRRIEQFFGPGTRLTVL.

V gene TRBV5-6 combines with J gene TRBJ1-6; unclear D gene. V dropped 6 bases and J dropped 13 bases, with 20 bases sitting between them. The CDR3 is 14 residues long. Germline values: CDR1 SGHDT, CDR2 YYEEEE. CDR3 DNA: TGTGCCAGCAATACTGGGCCAGAGCAGAGTCCCCTCCACTTT. As protein: CASNTGPEQSPLHF.